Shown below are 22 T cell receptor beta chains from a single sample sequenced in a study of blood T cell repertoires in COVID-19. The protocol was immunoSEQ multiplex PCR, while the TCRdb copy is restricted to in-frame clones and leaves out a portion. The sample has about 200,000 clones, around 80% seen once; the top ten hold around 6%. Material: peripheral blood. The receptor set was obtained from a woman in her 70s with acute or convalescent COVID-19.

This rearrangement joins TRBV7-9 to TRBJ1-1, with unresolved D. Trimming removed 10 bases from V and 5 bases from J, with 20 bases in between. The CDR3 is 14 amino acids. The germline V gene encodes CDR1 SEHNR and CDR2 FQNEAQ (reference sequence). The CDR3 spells CANERAGSGTEAFF. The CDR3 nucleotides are TGTGCCAACGAGAGGGCGGGTTCCGGGACTGAAGCTTTCTTT. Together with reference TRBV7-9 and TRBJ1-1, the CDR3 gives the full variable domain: DTGVSQNPRHKITKRGQNVTFRCDPISEHNRLYWYRQTLGQGPEFLTYFQNEAQLEKSRLLSDRFSAERPKGSFSTLEIQRTEQGDSAMYLCANERAGSGTEAFFGQGTRLTVV.

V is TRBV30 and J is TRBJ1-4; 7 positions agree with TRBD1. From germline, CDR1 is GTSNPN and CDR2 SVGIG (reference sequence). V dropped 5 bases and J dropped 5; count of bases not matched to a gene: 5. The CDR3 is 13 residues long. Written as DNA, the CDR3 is TGTGCCTGGCAAGGGGGCGGAAATGAAAAACTGTTTTTT. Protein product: CAWQGGGNEKLFF.

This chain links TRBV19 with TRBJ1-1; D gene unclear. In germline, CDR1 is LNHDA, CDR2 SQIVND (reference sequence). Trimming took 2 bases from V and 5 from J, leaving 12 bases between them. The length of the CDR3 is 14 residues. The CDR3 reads CASSIRLDGTEAFF. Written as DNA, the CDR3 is TGTGCCAGTAGTATACGACTTGACGGGACTGAAGCTTTCTTT.

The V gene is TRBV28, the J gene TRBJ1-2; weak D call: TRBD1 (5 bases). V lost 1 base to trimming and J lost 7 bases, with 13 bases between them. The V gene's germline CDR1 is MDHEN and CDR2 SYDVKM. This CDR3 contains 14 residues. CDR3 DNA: TGTGCCAGCAGTTTATCCAGACAGAATGGTGGCTACACCTTC. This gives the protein CASSLSRQNGGYTF.

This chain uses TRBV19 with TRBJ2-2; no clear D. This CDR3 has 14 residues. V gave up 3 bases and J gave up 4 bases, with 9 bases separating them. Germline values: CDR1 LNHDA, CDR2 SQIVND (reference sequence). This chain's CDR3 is CASSMAAITGELFF. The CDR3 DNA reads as TGTGCCAGTAGTATGGCAGCGATCACCGGGGAGCTGTTTTTT.

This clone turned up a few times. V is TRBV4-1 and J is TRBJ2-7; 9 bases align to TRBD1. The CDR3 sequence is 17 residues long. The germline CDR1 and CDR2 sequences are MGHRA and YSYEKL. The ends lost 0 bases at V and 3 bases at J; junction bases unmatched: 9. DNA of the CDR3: TGCGCCAGCAGCCAAGATTGGGTAGACAGGGGGAACTACGAGCAGTACTTC. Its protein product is CASSQDWVDRGNYEQYF.

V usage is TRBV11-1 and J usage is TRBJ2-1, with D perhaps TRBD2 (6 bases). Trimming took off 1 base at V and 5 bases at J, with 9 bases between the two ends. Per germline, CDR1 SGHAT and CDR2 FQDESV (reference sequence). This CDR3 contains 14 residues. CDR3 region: CASSLGLGDNEQFF. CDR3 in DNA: TGTGCCAGCAGCTTAGGACTAGGGGACAATGAGCAGTTCTTC.

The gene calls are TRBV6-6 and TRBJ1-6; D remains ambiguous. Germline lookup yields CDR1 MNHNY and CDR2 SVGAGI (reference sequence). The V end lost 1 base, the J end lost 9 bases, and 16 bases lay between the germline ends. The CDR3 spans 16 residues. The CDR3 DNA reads TGTGCCAGCAGTTACTACAGCGGGCAGGAGGGTTCACCCCTCCACTTT. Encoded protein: CASSYYSGQEGSPLHF.

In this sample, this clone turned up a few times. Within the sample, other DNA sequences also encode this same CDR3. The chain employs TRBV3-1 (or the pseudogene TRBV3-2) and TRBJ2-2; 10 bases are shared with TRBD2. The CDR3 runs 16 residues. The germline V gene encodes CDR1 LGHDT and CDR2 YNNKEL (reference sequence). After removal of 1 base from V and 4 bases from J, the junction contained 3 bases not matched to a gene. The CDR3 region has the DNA TGTGCCAGCAGCCAAGGCCTAGCGGGAGTCACCGGGGAGCTGTTTTTT. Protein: CASSQGLAGVTGELFF.

CDR3 bases: TGTGCCAGCAGTACCCGGACAGAGGGGGTCGGGGAGCTGTTTTTT. Translating gives CASSTRTEGVGELFF. J is TRBJ2-2 and V is TRBV6-5; the D gene is possibly TRBD1 (6 bases). CDR3 length equals 15 residues. Germline values: CDR1 MNHEY, CDR2 SVGAGI. With 5 bases removed from V and 7 bases from J, the gap between germline ends came to 17 bases.

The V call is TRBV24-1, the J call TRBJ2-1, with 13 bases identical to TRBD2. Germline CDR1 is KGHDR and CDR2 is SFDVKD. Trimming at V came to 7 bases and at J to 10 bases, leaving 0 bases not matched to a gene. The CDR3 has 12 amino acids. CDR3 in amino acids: CATRTSGGEQFF. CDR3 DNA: TGTGCCACCAGGACTAGCGGGGGGGAGCAGTTCTTC.

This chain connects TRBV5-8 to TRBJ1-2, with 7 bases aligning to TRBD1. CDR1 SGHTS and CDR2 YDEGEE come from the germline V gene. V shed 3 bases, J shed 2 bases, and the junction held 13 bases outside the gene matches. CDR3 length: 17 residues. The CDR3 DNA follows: TGTGCCAGCAGCTCTACAGGGGCGGACCTGGGAAACTATGGCTACACCTTC. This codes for CASSSTGADLGNYGYTF.

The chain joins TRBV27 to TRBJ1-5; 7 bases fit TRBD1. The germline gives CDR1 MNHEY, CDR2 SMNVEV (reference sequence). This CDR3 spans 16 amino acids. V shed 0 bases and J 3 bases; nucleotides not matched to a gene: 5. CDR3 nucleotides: TGTGCCAGCAGTTTATCAGGAGGGGGCCTCAATCAGCCCCAGCATTTT. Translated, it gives CASSLSGGGLNQPQHF.

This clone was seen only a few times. The CDR3 sequence is CASSSGGTGDGYGYTF. In DNA, the CDR3 is TGTGCCAGCAGTTCGGGGGGGACAGGGGATGGATATGGCTACACCTTC. J is TRBJ1-2 and V is TRBV28, with 10 bases lining up with TRBD1. The junction had 10 bases not matched to a gene; V was cut back by 4 bases and J by 5 bases. The CDR3 is made up of 16 amino acids. The germline CDR1 and CDR2 sequences are MDHEN and SYDVKM.

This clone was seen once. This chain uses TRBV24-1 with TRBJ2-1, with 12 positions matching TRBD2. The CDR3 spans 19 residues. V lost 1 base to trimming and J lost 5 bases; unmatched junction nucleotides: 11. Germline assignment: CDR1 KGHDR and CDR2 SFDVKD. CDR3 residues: CATSDFRLAGVKTDNEQFF. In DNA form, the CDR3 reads TGTGCCACCAGTGATTTTAGACTAGCGGGAGTGAAGACGGACAATGAGCAGTTCTTC.

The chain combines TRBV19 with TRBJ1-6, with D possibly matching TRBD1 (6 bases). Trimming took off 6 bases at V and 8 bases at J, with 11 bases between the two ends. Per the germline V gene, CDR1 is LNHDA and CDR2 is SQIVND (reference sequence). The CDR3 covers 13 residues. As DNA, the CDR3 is TGTGCCAGTAGGGAACAGGGACATTCACCCCTCCACTTT. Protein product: CASREQGHSPLHF.

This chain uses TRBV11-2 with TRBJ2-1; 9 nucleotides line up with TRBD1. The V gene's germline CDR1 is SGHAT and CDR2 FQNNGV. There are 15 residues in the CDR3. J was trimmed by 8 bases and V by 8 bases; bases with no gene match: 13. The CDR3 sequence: CASGRRDREWDEQFF. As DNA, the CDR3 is TGTGCCAGCGGCCGCCGGGACAGGGAATGGGATGAGCAGTTCTTC. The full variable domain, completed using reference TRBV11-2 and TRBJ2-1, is EAGVAQSPRYKIIEKRQSVAFWCNPISGHATLYWYQQILGQGPKLLIQFQNNGVVDDSQLPKDRFSAERLKGVDSTLKIQPAKLEDSAVYLCASGRRDREWDEQFFGPGTRLTVL.

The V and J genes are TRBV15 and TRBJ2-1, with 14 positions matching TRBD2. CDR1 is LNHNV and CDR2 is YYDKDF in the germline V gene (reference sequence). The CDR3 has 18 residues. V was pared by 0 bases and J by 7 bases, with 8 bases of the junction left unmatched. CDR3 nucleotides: TGTGCCACCAGCAGAGATCGGGGGACTAGCGGGAGCGGGAATGAGCAGTTCTTC. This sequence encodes CATSRDRGTSGSGNEQFF.

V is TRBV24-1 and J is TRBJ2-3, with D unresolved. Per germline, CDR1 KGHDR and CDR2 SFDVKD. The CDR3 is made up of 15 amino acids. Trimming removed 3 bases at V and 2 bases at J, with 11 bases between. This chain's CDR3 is CATSDAGGYTDTQYF. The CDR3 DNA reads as TGTGCCACCAGTGATGCCGGCGGATACACAGATACGCAGTATTTT.

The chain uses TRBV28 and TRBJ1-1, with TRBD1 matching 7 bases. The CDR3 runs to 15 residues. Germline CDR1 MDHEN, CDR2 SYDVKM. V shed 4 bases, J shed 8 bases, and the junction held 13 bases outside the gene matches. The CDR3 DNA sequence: TGTGCCAGCAGTTCAAATCCGGGACAGCGGTTAGAAGCTTTCTTT. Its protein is CASSSNPGQRLEAFF.

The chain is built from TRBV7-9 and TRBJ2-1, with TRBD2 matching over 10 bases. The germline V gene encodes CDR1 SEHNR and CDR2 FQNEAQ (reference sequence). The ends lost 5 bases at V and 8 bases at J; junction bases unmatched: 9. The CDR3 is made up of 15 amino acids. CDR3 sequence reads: CASSQPLAGDYEQFF. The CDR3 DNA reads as TGTGCCAGCAGCCAACCCCTAGCGGGAGACTATGAGCAGTTCTTC.

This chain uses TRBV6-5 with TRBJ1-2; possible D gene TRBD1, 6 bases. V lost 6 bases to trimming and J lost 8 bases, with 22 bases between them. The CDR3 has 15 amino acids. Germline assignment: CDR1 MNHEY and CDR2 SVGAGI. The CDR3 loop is CASRTTGRTLWGYTF. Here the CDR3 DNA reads TGTGCCAGCAGAACTACAGGGCGTACTCTCTGGGGCTACACCTTC.